This T cell receptor beta chain appears in the sequencing data of a study of T cell responses to AZD1222 COVID-19 vaccine. General study findings and limits: Close to half of all spike-specific TCRs reportedly target regions of the variants that are unmutated. Spike-specific TCR breadth and depth both grew after two AZD1222 doses. At baseline, just 5 or 6 AZD1222 recipients tested seropositive.

Profiled with immunoSEQ multiplex PCR; TCRdb holds only in-frame clones, not every one. The profile shows 95,000 to 150,000 clones, 90% to 95% of them singletons. Second-dose timings of about 4 or about 12 weeks were pooled. On this clone itself: Its matching antigen is unknown.

Germline V lookup: CDR1 SGHTA, CDR2 FQGNSA. Trimming removed 7 bases from V and 2 bases from J, with 16 bases in between. This CDR3 has 15 residues. The genes are TRBV7-2 and TRBJ2-3; the D is unclear. The TCR originated in an adult who received the AZD1222 COVID-19 vaccine. The source was peripheral blood, collected 28 days after the second AZD1222 dose. CDR3 protein: CASTPFNDHTDTQYF. In DNA, the CDR3 is TGTGCCAGCACCCCGTTTAACGACCACACAGATACGCAGTATTTT.